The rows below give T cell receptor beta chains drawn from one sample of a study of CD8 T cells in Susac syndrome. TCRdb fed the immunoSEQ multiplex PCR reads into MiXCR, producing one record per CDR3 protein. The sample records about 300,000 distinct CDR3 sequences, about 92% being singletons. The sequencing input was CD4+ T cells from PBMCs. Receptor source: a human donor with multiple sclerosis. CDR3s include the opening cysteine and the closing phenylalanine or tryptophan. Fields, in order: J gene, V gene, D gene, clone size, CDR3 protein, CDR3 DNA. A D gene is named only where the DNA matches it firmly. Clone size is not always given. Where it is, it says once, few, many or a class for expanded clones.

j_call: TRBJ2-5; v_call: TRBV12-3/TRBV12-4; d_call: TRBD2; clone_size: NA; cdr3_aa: CASSLASGGETQYF; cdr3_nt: TGTGCCAGCAGTTTAGCGAGCGGGGGCGAGACCCAGTACTTC
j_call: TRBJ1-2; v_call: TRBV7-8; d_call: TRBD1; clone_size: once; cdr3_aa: CASSLGRSRDRVGGYTF; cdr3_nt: TGTGCCAGCAGCTTAGGCCGGTCCCGGGACAGGGTTGGTGGCTACACCTTC
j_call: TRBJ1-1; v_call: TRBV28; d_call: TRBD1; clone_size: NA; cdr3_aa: CASSSTGTGMNTEAFF; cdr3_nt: TGTGCCAGCAGTTCAACCGGGACAGGGATGAACACTGAAGCTTTCTTT
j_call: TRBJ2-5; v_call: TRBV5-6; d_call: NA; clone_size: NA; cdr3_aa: CASSPRPLSQETQYF; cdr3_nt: TGTGCCAGCAGCCCCCGGCCACTTTCCCAAGAGACCCAGTACTTC
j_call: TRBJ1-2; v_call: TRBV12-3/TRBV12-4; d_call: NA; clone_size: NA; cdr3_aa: CASTTRGALNRRYTF; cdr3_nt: TGTGCCAGCACCACGCGGGGGGCGCTTAATAGGCGCTACACCTTC
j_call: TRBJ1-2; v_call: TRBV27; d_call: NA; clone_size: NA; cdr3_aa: CASSPSGAGVDGYTF; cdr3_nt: TGTGCCAGCAGTCCGTCGGGGGCAGGAGTTGATGGCTACACCTTC
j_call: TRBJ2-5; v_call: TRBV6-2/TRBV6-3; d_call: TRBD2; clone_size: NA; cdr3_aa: CASSRGLAGPQETQYF; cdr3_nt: TGTGCCAGCAGCCGCGGACTAGCGGGACCTCAAGAGACCCAGTACTTC
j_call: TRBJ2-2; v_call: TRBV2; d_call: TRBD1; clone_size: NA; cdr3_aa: CASSADRAVKAGELFF; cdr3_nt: TGTGCCAGCAGTGCGGACAGGGCGGTCAAGGCCGGGGAGCTGTTTTTT
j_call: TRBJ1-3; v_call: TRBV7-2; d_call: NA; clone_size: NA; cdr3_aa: CASSLGRAGNTIYF; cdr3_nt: TGTGCCAGCAGCTTAGGCAGGGCAGGAAACACCATATATTTT
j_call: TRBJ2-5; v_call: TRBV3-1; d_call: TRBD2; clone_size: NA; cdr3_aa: CASSRSAGVQETQYF; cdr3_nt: TGTGCCAGCAGCCGTTCGGCGGGGGTTCAAGAGACCCAGTACTTC
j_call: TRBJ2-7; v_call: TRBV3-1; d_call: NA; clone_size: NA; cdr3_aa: CASSQESASYEQYF; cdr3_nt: TGTGCCAGCAGCCAAGAATCTGCGAGCTACGAGCAGTACTTC
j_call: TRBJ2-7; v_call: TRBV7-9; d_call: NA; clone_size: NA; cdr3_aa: CASRPSGTPGIYF; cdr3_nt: TGTGCCAGCAGACCATCAGGGACCCCCGGGATATACTTC
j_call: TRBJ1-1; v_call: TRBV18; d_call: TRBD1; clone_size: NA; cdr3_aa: CASSTGQDTEAFF; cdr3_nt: TGTGCCAGCTCAACAGGACAGGACACTGAAGCTTTCTTT
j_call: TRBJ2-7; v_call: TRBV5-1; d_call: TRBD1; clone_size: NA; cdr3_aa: CASSLEQGPLAYEQYF; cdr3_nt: TGCGCCAGCAGCTTGGAACAGGGGCCGCTGGCCTACGAGCAGTACTTC
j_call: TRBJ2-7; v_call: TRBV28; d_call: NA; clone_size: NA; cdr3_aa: CASSFPPAPGRYEQYF; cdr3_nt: TGTGCCAGCAGTTTTCCCCCCGCGCCAGGGAGGTACGAGCAGTACTTC
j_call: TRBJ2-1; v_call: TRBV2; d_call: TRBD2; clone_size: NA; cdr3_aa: CASSVPGLAGADEQFF; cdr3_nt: TGTGCCAGCAGCGTACCGGGACTAGCGGGAGCCGATGAGCAGTTCTTC
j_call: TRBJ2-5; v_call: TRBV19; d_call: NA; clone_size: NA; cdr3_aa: CASSIVHGNPQETQYF; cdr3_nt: TGTGCCAGTAGTATAGTGCACGGGAACCCCCAAGAGACCCAGTACTTC
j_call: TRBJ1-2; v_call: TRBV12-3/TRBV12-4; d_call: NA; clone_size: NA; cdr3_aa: CASSLSGGGHLNYGYTF; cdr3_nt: TGTGCCAGCAGTTTATCGGGAGGTGGACATCTTAACTATGGCTACACCTTC
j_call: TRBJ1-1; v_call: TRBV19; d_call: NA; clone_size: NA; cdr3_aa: CASTVGRLNTEAFF; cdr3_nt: TGTGCCAGTACTGTGGGACGGCTGAACACTGAAGCTTTCTTT
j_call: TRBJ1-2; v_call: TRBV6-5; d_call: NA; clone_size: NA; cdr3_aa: CASSKRGRANGYTF; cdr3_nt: TGTGCCAGCAGCAAGAGGGGAAGGGCTAATGGCTACACCTTC
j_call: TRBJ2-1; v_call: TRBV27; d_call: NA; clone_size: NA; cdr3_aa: CASSAPGPLYNEQFF; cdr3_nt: TGTGCCAGCAGCGCCCCAGGGCCTTTATACAATGAGCAGTTCTTC
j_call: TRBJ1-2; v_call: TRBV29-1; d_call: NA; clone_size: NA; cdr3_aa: CSTKGGDYGYTF; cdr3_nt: TGCAGCACTAAAGGGGGTGACTATGGCTACACCTTC
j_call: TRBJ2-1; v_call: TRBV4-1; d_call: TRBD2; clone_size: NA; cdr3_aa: CASSHPIARTSVYNEQFF; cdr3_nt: TGCGCCAGCAGCCATCCCATCGCCCGGACTAGCGTCTACAATGAGCAGTTCTTC
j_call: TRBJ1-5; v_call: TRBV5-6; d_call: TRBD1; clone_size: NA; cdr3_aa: CASSFGTADQPQHF; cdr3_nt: TGTGCCAGCAGCTTCGGGACAGCGGATCAGCCCCAGCATTTT
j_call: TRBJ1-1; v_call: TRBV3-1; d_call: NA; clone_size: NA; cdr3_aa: CASSQAPPGTEAFF; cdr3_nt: TGTGCCAGCAGCCAAGCTCCTCCGGGTACTGAAGCTTTCTTT
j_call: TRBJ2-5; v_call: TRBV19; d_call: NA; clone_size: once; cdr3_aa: CASSIGVGGRQETQYF; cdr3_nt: TGTGCCAGTAGTATAGGAGTGGGGGGTAGACAAGAGACCCAGTACTTC
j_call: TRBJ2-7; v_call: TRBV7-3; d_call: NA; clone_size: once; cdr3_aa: CASSSQGLIGEQYF; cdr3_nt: TGTGCCAGCAGCAGTCAGGGGCTGATAGGCGAGCAGTACTTC
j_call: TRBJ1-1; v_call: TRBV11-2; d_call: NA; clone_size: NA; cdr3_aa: CASSLAAHRMHTEAFF; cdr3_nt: TGTGCCAGCAGCTTAGCCGCGCACAGGATGCACACTGAAGCTTTCTTT
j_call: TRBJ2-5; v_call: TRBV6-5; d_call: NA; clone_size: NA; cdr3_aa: CASSSSSQTQYF; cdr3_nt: TGTGCCAGCAGTTCCAGCAGCCAGACCCAGTACTTC
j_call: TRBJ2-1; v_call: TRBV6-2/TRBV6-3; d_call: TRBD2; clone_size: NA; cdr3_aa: CASSYSLAGDNEQFF; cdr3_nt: TGTGCCAGCAGTTACTCCCTAGCGGGGGACAATGAGCAGTTCTTC
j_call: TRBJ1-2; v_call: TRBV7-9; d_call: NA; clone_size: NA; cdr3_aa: CASSSTGIHGYTF; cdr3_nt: TGTGCCAGCAGCTCAACAGGTATTCATGGCTACACCTTC
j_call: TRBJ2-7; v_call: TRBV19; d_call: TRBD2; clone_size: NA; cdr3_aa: CASSGTEAGVYEQYF; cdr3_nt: TGTGCCAGTAGTGGGACGGAAGCGGGGGTCTACGAGCAGTACTTC
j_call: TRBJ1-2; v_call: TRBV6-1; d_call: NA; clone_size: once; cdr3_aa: CASRRQTGDGYTF; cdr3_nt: TGTGCCAGCAGGCGACAAACGGGGGATGGCTACACCTTC
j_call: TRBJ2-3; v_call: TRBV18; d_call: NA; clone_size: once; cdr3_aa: CASSPRATRDTQYF; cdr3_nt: TGTGCCAGCTCACCACGGGCCACGAGGGATACGCAGTATTTT
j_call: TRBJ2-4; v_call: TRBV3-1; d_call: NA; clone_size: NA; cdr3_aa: CASSLLGGTKNIQYF; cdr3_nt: TGTGCCAGCTCCCTACTAGGGGGAACCAAAAACATTCAGTACTTC
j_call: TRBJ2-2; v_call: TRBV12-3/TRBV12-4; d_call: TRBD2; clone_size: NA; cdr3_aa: CASSLLAVNTGELFF; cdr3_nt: TGTGCCAGCAGTTTACTAGCGGTGAACACCGGGGAGCTGTTTTTT
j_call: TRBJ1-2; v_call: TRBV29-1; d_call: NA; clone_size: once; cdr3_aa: CSVEKTLPGGYTF; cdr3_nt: TGCAGCGTTGAAAAGACTCTACCGGGTGGCTACACCTTC
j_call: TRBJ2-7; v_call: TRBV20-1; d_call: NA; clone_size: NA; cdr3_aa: CSARIRYEQYF; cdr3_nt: TGCAGTGCTAGGATCCGCTACGAGCAGTACTTC
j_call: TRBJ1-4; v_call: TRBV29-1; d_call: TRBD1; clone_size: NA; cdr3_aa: CSVQQGAKLFF; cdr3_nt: TGCAGCGTCCAGCAGGGGGCCAAACTGTTTTTT
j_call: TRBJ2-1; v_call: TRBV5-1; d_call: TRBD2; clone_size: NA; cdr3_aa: CASSLDGGVYNEQFF; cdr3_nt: TGCGCCAGCAGCTTGGACGGGGGGGTCTACAATGAGCAGTTCTTC
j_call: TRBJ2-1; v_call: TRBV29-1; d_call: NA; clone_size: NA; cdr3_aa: CSVGTSYNEQFF; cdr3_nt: TGCAGCGTCGGGACTTCCTACAATGAGCAGTTCTTC
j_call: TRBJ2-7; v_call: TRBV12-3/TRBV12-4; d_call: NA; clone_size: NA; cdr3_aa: CAIQRGRYEQYF; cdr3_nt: TGTGCCATTCAAAGGGGTCGCTACGAGCAGTACTTC
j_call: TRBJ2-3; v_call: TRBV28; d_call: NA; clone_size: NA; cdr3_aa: CASSFSGKAQYF; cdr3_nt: TGTGCCAGCAGTTTTTCAGGGAAAGCGCAGTATTTT
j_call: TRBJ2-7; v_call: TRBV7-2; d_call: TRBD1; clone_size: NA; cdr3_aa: CASGGQGAYEQYF; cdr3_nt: TGTGCCAGCGGGGGACAGGGGGCGTACGAGCAGTACTTC
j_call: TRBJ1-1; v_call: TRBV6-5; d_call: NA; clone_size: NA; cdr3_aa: CASSQPGVTEAFF; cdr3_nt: TGTGCCAGCAGTCAGCCAGGGGTCACTGAAGCTTTCTTT
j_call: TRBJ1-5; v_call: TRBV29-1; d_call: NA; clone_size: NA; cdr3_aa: CSVEETENQPQHF; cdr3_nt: TGCAGCGTTGAGGAAACCGAGAATCAGCCCCAGCATTTT
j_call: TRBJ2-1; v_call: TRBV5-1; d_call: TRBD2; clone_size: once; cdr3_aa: CASSLWLAGGPTEQFF; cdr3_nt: TGCGCCAGCAGCTTGTGGCTAGCGGGAGGGCCGACTGAGCAGTTCTTC
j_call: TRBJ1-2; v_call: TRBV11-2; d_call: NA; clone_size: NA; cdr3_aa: CASSYSWTNYGYTF; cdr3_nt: TGTGCCAGCAGTTACAGCTGGACTAACTATGGCTACACCTTC
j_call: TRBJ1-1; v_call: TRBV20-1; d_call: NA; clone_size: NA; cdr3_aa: CSANTGWGTEAFF; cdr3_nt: TGCAGTGCGAACACAGGGTGGGGAACTGAAGCTTTCTTT
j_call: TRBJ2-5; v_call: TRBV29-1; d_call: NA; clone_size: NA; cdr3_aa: CSVGPRLSETQYF; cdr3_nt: TGCAGCGTTGGCCCTCGACTATCAGAGACCCAGTACTTC
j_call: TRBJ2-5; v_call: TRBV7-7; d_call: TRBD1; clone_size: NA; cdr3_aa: CASSQQTGQQTQYF; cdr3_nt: TGTGCTAGCAGCCAGCAGACGGGACAGCAGACCCAGTACTTC
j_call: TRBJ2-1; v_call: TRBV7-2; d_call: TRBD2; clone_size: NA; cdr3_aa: CASSWGLAGGREQFF; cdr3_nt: TGTGCCAGCAGCTGGGGACTAGCGGGAGGCCGCGAGCAGTTCTTC
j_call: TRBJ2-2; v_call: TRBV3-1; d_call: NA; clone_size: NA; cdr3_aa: CASSQTRINTGELFF; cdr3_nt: TGTGCCAGCAGCCAAACCAGGATAAACACCGGGGAGCTGTTTTTT
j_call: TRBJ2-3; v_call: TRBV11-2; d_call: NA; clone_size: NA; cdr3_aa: CASSLRGGEMDTQYF; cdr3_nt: TGTGCCAGCAGCCTACGGGGCGGGGAGATGGATACGCAGTATTTT
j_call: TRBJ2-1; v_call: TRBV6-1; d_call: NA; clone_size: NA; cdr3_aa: CASSEGRTGAASSYNEQFF; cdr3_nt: TGTGCCAGCAGTGAAGGTCGTACGGGGGCCGCCAGCTCCTACAATGAGCAGTTCTTC
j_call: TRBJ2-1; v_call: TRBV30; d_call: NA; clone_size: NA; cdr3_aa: CAWSKGLTINEQFF; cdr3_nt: TGTGCCTGGAGTAAAGGACTAACAATCAATGAGCAGTTCTTC
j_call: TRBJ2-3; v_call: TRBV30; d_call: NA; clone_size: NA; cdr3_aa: CACPDSRGTDTQYF; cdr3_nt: TGTGCCTGCCCGGACAGTCGCGGCACAGATACGCAGTATTTT